Sequencing of this T cell receptor (beta chain) was carried out in a study of human T cells and chemical hapten exposure. CDR3 length: 13 amino acids. The V gene's germline CDR1 is DFQATT and CDR2 SNEGSKA (reference sequence). Trimming took off 1 base at V and 7 bases at J, with 14 bases between the two ends. TCRdb called the RACE reads again in MiXCR, with one record for every CDR3 protein. The sample lists approximately 96,000 distinct CDR3 sequences, over 7.5% occurring once. The time point is: patch test 2, 6 weeks after DPC sensitization. The sample's treatment: therapeutic diphenylcyclopropenone sensitization with weekly scalp DPC.

This TCR was recovered from a woman between 35 and 50 years old with alopecia areata. Some clones in this sample may be carry-over from other donors' samples. The chain joins TRBV20-1 to TRBJ2-7; possibly TRBD2 for D (5 bases). The sample here was whole blood, taken in connection with sensitization to the hapten diphenylcyclopropenone (DPC). The DNA for the CDR3 is TGCAGTGCTAGAGGTAAAGGGTCGGGGGAGCAGTACTTC. It yields the protein CSARGKGSGEQYF.